The rows below give T cell receptor beta chains drawn from one sample of a study of OX40 agonist ivuxolimab in advanced cancers. Repertoires were generated with immunoSEQ multiplex PCR, while TCRdb's copy carries only in-frame clones and drops some. The data contain tens of thousands of clones, 88% of them singletons. Sequencing was performed on CD4+ or CD8+ T cells sorted from blood, taken in a trial of the OX40 agonist ivuxolimab. The receptor set was obtained from an adult with an advanced solid tumor such as melanoma, head and neck, liver or kidney cancer. Both conserved end residues are part of each CDR3. A D gene is named only where the DNA matches it firmly. Clone size is not always given. Where it is, it says once, few, many or a class for expanded clones.

>TRBV7-2|TRBJ2-7|TRBD1|.
CASSPRDRGPYEQYF
TGTGCCAGCAGCCCCCGGGACAGGGGTCCCTACGAGCAGTACTTC
>TRBV18|TRBJ2-2|.|once
CASSPPGRSVDTGELFF
TGTGCCAGCTCACCACCGGGGCGTTCGGTGGACACCGGGGAGCTGTTTTTT
>TRBV19|TRBJ2-5|.|.
CASSIGRRGPQETQYF
TGTGCCAGTAGTATAGGTAGGCGGGGGCCGCAAGAGACCCAGTACTTC
>TRBV2|TRBJ1-1|.|few
CASSQDNTEAFF
TGTGCCAGCAGCCAAGACAACACTGAAGCTTTCTTT
>TRBV7-2|TRBJ2-1|.|.
CASSLWGGRDEQFF
TGTGCCAGCAGCTTATGGGGGGGGCGGGATGAGCAGTTCTTC
>TRBV27|TRBJ2-1|.|.
CASSFRDRDNEQFF
TGTGCCAGCAGTTTCCGGGACCGAGACAATGAGCAGTTCTTC
>TRBV5-4|TRBJ2-2|.|.
CASSLVGGANTGELFF
TGTGCCAGCAGCTTGGTGGGGGGCGCGAACACCGGGGAGCTGTTTTTT
>TRBV5-1|TRBJ1-2|.|few
CASSRDRANYGYTF
TGCGCCAGCAGCCGAGACCGGGCCAACTATGGCTACACCTTC
>TRBV9|TRBJ1-2|TRBD1|few
CASSDRDRGPLDGYTF
TGTGCCAGCAGCGACCGGGACAGGGGGCCCCTCGATGGCTACACCTTC
>TRBV6-8|TRBJ1-1|.|.
CASRWGGENTEAFF
TGTGCCAGCAGGTGGGGCGGGGAGAACACTGAAGCTTTCTTT
>TRBV7-2|TRBJ2-1|.|few
CASGAKWYEQFF
TGTGCCAGCGGGGCTAAGTGGTATGAGCAGTTCTTC
>TRBV12-5|TRBJ1-1|.|.
CASGSSWGTEAFF
TGTGCTAGTGGTTCCTCTTGGGGCACTGAAGCTTTCTTT
>TRBV9|TRBJ2-3|.|.
CASSPRSGGADTQYF
TGTGCCAGCAGCCCCAGGAGTGGGGGGGCTGATACGCAGTATTTT
>TRBV4-1|TRBJ2-7|TRBD1|.
CASSLDLTGGQGQYF
TGCGCCAGCAGCCTAGACCTGACAGGGGGCCAAGGGCAGTACTTC
>TRBV9|TRBJ1-1|.|.
CASSRFAGGAQTEAFF
TGTGCCAGCAGCCGCTTTGCGGGGGGGGCCCAAACTGAAGCTTTCTTT
>TRBV5-1|TRBJ2-5|.|.
CASSLISGLQETQYF
TGCGCCAGCAGCTTGATAAGCGGGCTTCAAGAGACCCAGTACTTC
>TRBV18|TRBJ1-1|TRBD1|.
CASSRQGKGTEAFF
TGTGCCAGCTCTCGACAGGGGAAAGGCACTGAAGCTTTCTTT
>TRBV7-9|TRBJ2-2|.|.
CASSLGQANTGELFF
TGTGCCAGCAGCTTAGGGCAGGCTAACACCGGGGAGCTGTTTTTT
>TRBV29-1|TRBJ2-7|TRBD1|.
CSVPGQGFHEQYF
TGCAGCGTCCCGGGACAGGGGTTCCACGAGCAGTACTTC
>TRBV5-1|TRBJ2-2|TRBD1|.
CASRAGQGSTGELFF
TGCGCCAGCAGGGCGGGACAGGGAAGCACCGGGGAGCTGTTTTTT
>TRBV7-3|TRBJ2-3|.|.
CASSPLELVTDTQYF
TGTGCCAGCAGCCCGTTGGAGTTAGTCACAGATACGCAGTATTTT
>TRBV21-1|TRBJ2-7|.|.
CASSRTRGGTNSYEQYF
TGTGCCAGCAGCAGGACAAGGGGGGGGACTAACTCCTACGAGCAGTACTTC